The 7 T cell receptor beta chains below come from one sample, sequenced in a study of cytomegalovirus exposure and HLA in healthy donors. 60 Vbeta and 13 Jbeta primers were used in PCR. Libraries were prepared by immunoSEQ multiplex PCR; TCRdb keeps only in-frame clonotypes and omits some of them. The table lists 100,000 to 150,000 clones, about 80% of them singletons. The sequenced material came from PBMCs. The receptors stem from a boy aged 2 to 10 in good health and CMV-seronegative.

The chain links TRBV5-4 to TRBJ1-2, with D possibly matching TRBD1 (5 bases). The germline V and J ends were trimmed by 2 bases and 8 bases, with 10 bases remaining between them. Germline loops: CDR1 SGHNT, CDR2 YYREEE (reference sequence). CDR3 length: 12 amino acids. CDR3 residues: CASSFHGGGYTF. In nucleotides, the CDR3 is TGTGCCAGCAGCTTCCATGGGGGGGGCTACACCTTC.

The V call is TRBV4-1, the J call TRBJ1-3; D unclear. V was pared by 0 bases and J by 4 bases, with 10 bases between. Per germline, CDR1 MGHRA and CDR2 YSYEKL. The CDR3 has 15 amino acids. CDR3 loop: CASSQEGSAGNTIYF. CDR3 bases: TGCGCCAGCAGCCAAGAAGGATCAGCGGGAAACACCATATATTTT.

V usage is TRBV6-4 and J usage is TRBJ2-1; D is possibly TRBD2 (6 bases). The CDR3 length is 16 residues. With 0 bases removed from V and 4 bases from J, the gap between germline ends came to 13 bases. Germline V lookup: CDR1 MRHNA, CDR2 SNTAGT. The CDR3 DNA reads TGTGCCAGCAGTGACTCCGCCGGGAGAGGTTACAATGAGCAGTTCTTC. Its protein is CASSDSAGRGYNEQFF.

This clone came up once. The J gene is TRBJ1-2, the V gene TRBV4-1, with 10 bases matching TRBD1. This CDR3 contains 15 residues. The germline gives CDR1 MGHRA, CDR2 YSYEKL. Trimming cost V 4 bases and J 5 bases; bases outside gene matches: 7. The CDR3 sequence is CASSPDRGLEYGYTF. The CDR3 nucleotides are TGCGCCAGCAGCCCCGACAGGGGGCTAGAGTATGGCTACACCTTC.

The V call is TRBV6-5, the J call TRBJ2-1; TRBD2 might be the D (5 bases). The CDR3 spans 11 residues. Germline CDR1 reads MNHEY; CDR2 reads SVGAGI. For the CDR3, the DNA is TGTGGGACGGGCCAAGGGAGAGAGCAGTTCTTC. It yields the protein CGTGQGREQFF.

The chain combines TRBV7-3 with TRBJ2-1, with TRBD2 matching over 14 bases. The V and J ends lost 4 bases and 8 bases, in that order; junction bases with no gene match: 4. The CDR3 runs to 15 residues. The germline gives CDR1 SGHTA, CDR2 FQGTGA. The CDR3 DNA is TGTGCCAGCAGCTACTGGACTAGCGGGGGGTATGAGCAGTTCTTC. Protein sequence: CASSYWTSGGYEQFF.

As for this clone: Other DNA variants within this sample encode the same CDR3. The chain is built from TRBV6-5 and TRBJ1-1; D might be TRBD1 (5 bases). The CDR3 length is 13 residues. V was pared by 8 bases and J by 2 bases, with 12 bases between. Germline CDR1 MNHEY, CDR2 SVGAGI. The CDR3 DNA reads TGTGCCAGCTCCGAGACAGTTAACACTGAAGCTTTCTTT. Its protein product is CASSETVNTEAFF.